The 28 T cell receptor beta chains given below trace back to one sample, sequenced in a study of Graves' ophthalmopathy and Graves' hyperthyroidism. Beta-chain TCR CDR3 regions were amplified from RNA transcripts. Second-round multiplex PCR followed a first-round RT-PCR using HTBI primers. TCRdb re-called the multiplex PCR reads with MiXCR, one entry per CDR3 protein. In the table there are 560,000 or so distinct CDR3 sequences, less than 40% of which are singletons. The source material was peripheral blood or thyroid tissue (not recorded which). All receptors come from an adult man with Graves' hyperthyroidism.

This clonotype was seen repeatedly, ten times or more. This chain connects TRBV12-3 or TRBV12-4 to TRBJ1-2, with 7 bases that match TRBD1. The CDR3 length is 15 residues. The ends lost 5 bases at V and 2 bases at J; junction bases unmatched: 8. The CDR3 loop reads CASSSRGQANYGYTF. The CDR3 nucleotides are TGTGCCAGCAGTAGCAGAGGACAGGCCAACTATGGCTACACCTTC.

The V and J genes are TRBV7-6 and TRBJ2-5, with a weak D call TRBD2 (6 bases). The end of the DNA fits TRBJ2-1 better, so the J call may be wrong. The germline gives CDR1 SGHVS, CDR2 FNYEAQ. The CDR3 has 16 residues. The CDR3 here is CASSSVLGGAYNEQFF. The CDR3, as DNA: TGTGCCAGCAGCTCCGTTCTGGGGGGTGCTTACAATGAGCAGTTCTTC.

The rearrangement uses TRBV7-9 and TRBJ2-7; possibly TRBD2 for D (5 bases). V was trimmed by 5 bases and J by 7 bases, leaving 15 bases between them. Germline lookup yields CDR1 SEHNR and CDR2 FQNEAQ (reference sequence). The CDR3 runs 13 residues. CDR3 in DNA: TGTGCCAGCAGCCCTACTAGATACCATGAGCAGTACTTC. Translated, it gives CASSPTRYHEQYF. Complete variable domain (other parts from reference TRBV7-9 and TRBJ2-7): DTGVSQNPRHKITKRGQNVTFRCDPISEHNRLYWYRQTLGQGPEFLTYFQNEAQLEKSRLLSDRFSAERPKGSFSTLEIQRTEQGDSAMYLCASSPTRYHEQYFGPGTRLTVT.

The table lists this clonotype with many counts. The V call is TRBV29-1, the J call TRBJ1-1; D is unclear. The length of the CDR3 is 11 residues. V lost 4 bases and J lost 4, with 7 bases in between. Germline loops: CDR1 SQVTM, CDR2 ANQGSEA. Here the CDR3 DNA reads TGCAGCGTTGGGTCGAGCACTGAAGCTTTCTTT. Translated, it gives CSVGSSTEAFF. Together with reference TRBV29-1 and TRBJ1-1, the CDR3 gives the full variable domain: SAVISQKPSRDICQRGTSLTIQCQVDSQVTMMFWYRQQPGQSLTLIATANQGSEATYESGFVIDKFPISRPNLTFSTLTVSNMSPEDSSIYLCSVGSSTEAFFGQGTRLTVV.

This sequence joins TRBV2 and TRBJ1-5, with TRBD1 matching 12 bases. With 5 bases clipped from V and 0 bases from J, the junction kept 17 bases outside the gene matches. Germline loops: CDR1 SNHLY, CDR2 FYNNEI. The CDR3 is made up of 21 amino acids. CDR3 coding DNA: TGTGCCAGCAGTTACACACCGCCGGGACAGGGGGCTACCTGTAGCAATCAGCCCCAGCATTTT. It codes for CASSYTPPGQGATCSNQPQHF.

The chain joins TRBV24-1 to TRBJ2-2; TRBD1 aligns across 7 bases. CDR3 length: 13 residues. Losses at the gene ends were 5 bases for V and 9 bases for J; bases not matched to a gene: 5. Germline lookup yields CDR1 KGHDR and CDR2 SFDVKD. CDR3 amino acids: CATSARDSRELFF. CDR3 nucleotide sequence: TGTGCCACCAGTGCCCGGGACAGTCGGGAGCTGTTTTTT.

The CDR3: CASSRTASTDTQYF. CDR3 coding DNA: TGTGCCAGCAGTCGGACGGCTAGCACAGATACGCAGTATTTT. V is TRBV12-3 or TRBV12-4 and J is TRBJ2-3; D is uncertain. V was trimmed by 5 bases and J by 0 bases, leaving 9 bases between them. This CDR3 has 14 residues.

As for this clonotype: Compared with germline, one end of the junction differs, possibly owing to a read error. The chain carries TRBV12-3 or TRBV12-4 and TRBJ2-5; weak D call: TRBD2 (5 bases). This CDR3 is built from 16 residues. CDR3 DNA sequence: TGTGCCAGCAGTTTGGCCAGGAGGAACACCCAAGGGACCCAGTACTTC. This encodes CASSLARRNTQGTQYF.

V gene TRBV4-2 combines with J gene TRBJ1-4; 7 bases agree with TRBD1. CDR1 and CDR2 from the germline V gene are LGHNA and YNFKEQ. This CDR3 comprises 16 residues. Germline trimming cut 0 bases from V and 8 bases from J; bases unmatched to any gene: 9. CDR3 coding DNA: TGTGCCAGCAGCCAAGATGGCGGGGAGGGGGCGGAAAAACTGTTTTTT. This encodes CASSQDGGEGAEKLFF.

The V gene is TRBV7-9, the J gene TRBJ2-5, with D tentatively TRBD1 (6 bases). Trimming left V 6 bases short and J 4 bases short, with 15 bases between. The CDR3 has 14 residues. Germline loops: CDR1 SEHNR, CDR2 FQNEAQ (reference sequence). The CDR3 DNA follows: TGTGCCAGCAGGTGGACAGCGATTGGAGAGACCCAGTACTTC. Residues: CASRWTAIGETQYF.

This clonotype has just a few counts. The genes are TRBV4-1 and TRBJ1-1, with TRBD1 identical over 10 bases. Germline CDR1 MGHRA, CDR2 YSYEKL. The CDR3 is 16 amino acids. J gave up 5 bases and V 4 bases, and 10 bases lay outside the gene matches. CDR3 nucleotide sequence: TGCGCCAGCAGCCTAACTCCGGGACAGGGGTGGACTGAAGCTTTCTTT. Translating gives CASSLTPGQGWTEAFF.

The chain carries TRBV3-1 and TRBJ1-1; TRBD1 aligns across 10 bases. Losses at the gene ends were 5 bases for V and 4 bases for J; bases not matched to a gene: 4. This CDR3 is 14 amino acids long. The germline CDR1 and CDR2 sequences are LGHDT and YNNKEL (reference sequence). The CDR3 here is CASSRTGGITEAFF. The CDR3 coding sequence is TGTGCCAGCAGCAGGACAGGGGGTATCACTGAAGCTTTCTTT. Using reference TRBV3-1 and TRBJ1-1 for the parts outside the CDR3, the full variable domain is DTAVSQTPKYLVTQMGNDKSIKCEQNLGHDTMYWYKQDSKKFLKIMFSYNNKELIINETVPNRFSPKSPDKAHLNLHINSLELGDSAVYFCASSRTGGITEAFFGQGTRLTVV.

This clonotype was counted ten times or more. The chain has TRBV2 and TRBJ1-4; D may be TRBD1 (5 bases). The length of the CDR3 is 14 residues. CDR1 and CDR2 from the germline V gene are SNHLY and FYNNEI. V lost 2 bases to trimming and J lost 7 bases, with 11 bases between them. The CDR3 reads CASSEQGVSEKLFF. The CDR3 nucleotides read TGTGCCAGCAGTGAACAGGGAGTATCTGAAAAACTGTTTTTT.

This clonotype was counted at least ten times. The chain employs TRBV29-1 and TRBJ1-1, with D possibly being TRBD1 (6 bases). Per germline, CDR1 SQVTM and CDR2 ANQGSEA. The CDR3 is made up of 14 amino acids. V lost 7 bases, J lost 9 bases, and 24 bases lay in between. CDR3 protein: CSAESGQRGAQAFF. The CDR3 DNA follows: TGCAGCGCCGAGAGTGGACAACGGGGGGCTCAAGCTTTCTTT. The complete variable domain, with remaining parts taken from reference TRBV29-1 and TRBJ1-1, reads SAVISQKPSRDICQRGTSLTIQCQVDSQVTMMFWYRQQPGQSLTLIATANQGSEATYESGFVIDKFPISRPNLTFSTLTVSNMSPEDSSIYLCSAESGQRGAQAFFGQGTRLTVV.

This rearrangement joins TRBV29-1 to TRBJ1-2, with 7 nucleotides matching TRBD1. Germline CDR1 SQVTM, CDR2 ANQGSEA. The V and J ends lost 8 bases and 4 bases, in that order; junction bases with no gene match: 10. The CDR3 consists of 13 residues. CDR3: CSSVRDRAYGYTF. CDR3 bases: TGCAGCTCGGTACGGGACAGAGCCTATGGCTACACCTTC.

In this sample, this clonotype turned up many times. The chain couples TRBV12-3 or TRBV12-4 to TRBJ1-5, with D unresolved. V lost 3 bases to trimming and J lost 7 bases, with 7 bases between them. The CDR3 runs 12 residues. CDR3 sequence (DNA): TGTGCCAGCAGTTTTGGGGAGCAGCCCCAGCATTTT. Translation gives CASSFGEQPQHF.

V gene TRBV7-9 combines with J gene TRBJ1-3; no firm D call. Germline CDR1 is SEHNR and CDR2 is FQNEAQ (reference sequence). Trimming took 0 bases from V and 0 from J, leaving 6 bases between them. This CDR3 has 15 residues. CDR3 nucleotide sequence: TGTGCCAGCAGCTTAGCGTCGAGCTCTGGAAACACCATATATTTT. Translating it yields CASSLASSSGNTIYF.

Comment on this clonotype: At one of its ends the junction is not consistent with the germline gene, which may arise from a read error. This chain's CDR3 is CVSSLRGADQGTEAFF. CDR3 bases: TGCGTCAGCAGCTTACGGGGTGCCGACCAGGGCACTGAAGCTTTCTTT. J is TRBJ1-1 and V is TRBV5-1, with D possibly being TRBD1 (5 bases). The CDR3 has 16 amino acids. The germline CDR1 and CDR2 sequences are SGHRS and YFSETQ.

This clonotype showed up many times. The CDR3 sequence: CSVEGQRDRGTEAFF. In DNA, the CDR3 is TGCAGCGTTGAAGGTCAACGAGACAGGGGCACTGAAGCTTTCTTT. The rearrangement links TRBV29-1 to TRBJ1-1; 8 bases line up with TRBD1. The germline gives CDR1 SQVTM, CDR2 ANQGSEA. Trimming took 1 base from V and 4 from J; bases not matched to a gene: 8. The CDR3 has 15 residues.

A remark on this clonotype: Since a much larger clone is just one base distant, this may be a read error. The genes are TRBV7-9 and TRBJ1-4, with D unresolved. The CDR3 extends over 17 amino acids. The germline CDR1 and CDR2 sequences are SEHNR and FQNEAQ (reference sequence). CDR3 sequence reads: CASRPTRGRWSNEKLSF. CDR3 nucleotide sequence: TGTGCCAGCAGGCCTACTCGAGGGCGTTGGTCTAATGAAAAACTGTCTTTT.

As for this clonotype: A clone one base away is much larger, so this may be a read error. This sequence joins TRBV13 and TRBJ2-7, with D tentatively TRBD2 (5 bases). Germline values: CDR1 PRHDT, CDR2 FYEKMQ (reference sequence). V was clipped by 7 bases and J by 7 bases, with 17 bases between them. CDR3 size: 13 residues. CDR3 coding DNA: TGTGCCAGCATAACCCCCGGGATCGGAGAGCAGTACTTC. Translated: CASITPGIGEQYF. The full variable domain, completed using reference TRBV13 and TRBJ2-7, is AAGVIQSPRHLIKEKRETATLKCYPIPRHDTVYWYQQGPGQDPQFLISFYEKMQSDKGSIPDRFSAQQFSDYHSELNMSSLELGDSALYFCASITPGIGEQYFGPGTRLTVT.

The J gene is TRBJ1-3, the V gene TRBV20-1, with D perhaps matching TRBD1 (6 bases). The CDR3 is made up of 15 amino acids. Trimming took off 5 bases at V and 1 base at J, with 15 bases between the two ends. Germline CDR1 reads DFQATT; CDR2 reads SNEGSKA (reference sequence). The CDR3 DNA sequence: TGCAGTGCTGGTCCTGCCAGGGGTTCTGGAAACACCATATATTTT. This encodes CSAGPARGSGNTIYF.

This clonotype was seen at least ten times. J is TRBJ2-7 and V is TRBV12-3 or TRBV12-4, with TRBD1 matching 7 bases. The junction had 7 bases not matched to a gene; V was cut back by 5 bases and J by 3 bases. CDR3 length: 14 residues. The CDR3 coding sequence is TGTGCCAGCAGTCCGAAACAGGGGTACTACGAGCAGTACTTC. Amino acids: CASSPKQGYYEQYF.

There are many counts of this clonotype. The chain uses TRBV10-3 and TRBJ1-1; unclear D gene. Germline V CDR1 and CDR2: ENHRY, SYGVKD. The CDR3 totals 13 residues. With 2 bases removed from V and 1 base from J, the gap between germline ends came to 5 bases. The CDR3 DNA follows: TGTGCCATCAGTGAGCGTCAGAACACTGAAGCTTTCTTT. The encoded protein is CAISERQNTEAFF.

This clonotype was seen ten or more times. The CDR3 is CASSLGGSAHSSYEQYF. CDR3 nucleotide sequence: TGTGCCAGCAGCTTAGGAGGTAGCGCCCACTCCTCCTACGAGCAGTACTTC. V is TRBV7-9 and J is TRBJ2-7; the D gene is possibly TRBD2 (5 bases). The CDR3 runs 17 residues. Germline-derived CDR1 and CDR2 are SEHNR and FQNEAQ (reference sequence). Trimming removed 1 base at V and 0 bases at J, with 16 bases between.

Only a few counts were recorded for this clonotype. The chain employs TRBV19 and TRBJ2-3; D unclear. Germline assignment: CDR1 LNHDA and CDR2 SQIVND (reference sequence). V was shortened by 5 bases and J by 1 base, with 4 bases between the two germline ends. CDR3 length: 12 amino acids. CDR3 coding DNA: TGTGCCAGTAGTTGGGGCACAGATACGCAGTATTTT. Translated, it gives CASSWGTDTQYF.

The chain has TRBV20-1 and TRBJ2-7; the D call may be TRBD1 or TRBD2 (5 bases each). The CDR3 is 11 residues long. The germline V gene encodes CDR1 DFQATT and CDR2 SNEGSKA (reference sequence). Deletions cut 6 bases from V and 7 bases from J, with 13 bases between. The CDR3 here is CSAGPNNEQYF. The CDR3 nucleotides are TGCAGTGCGGGACCCAACAATGAGCAGTACTTC.

The sample holds many counts of this clonotype. The chain uses TRBV7-9 and TRBJ1-5, with 7 bases identical to TRBD1. This CDR3 comprises 15 residues. V was clipped by 4 bases and J by 8 bases; unmatched bases: 11. Looked up from germline, CDR1 is SEHNR and CDR2 is FQNEAQ (reference sequence). The CDR3 sequence is CASSSTGSGGEPQHF. CDR3 bases: TGTGCCAGCAGCTCGACAGGGAGCGGGGGGGAGCCCCAGCATTTT.